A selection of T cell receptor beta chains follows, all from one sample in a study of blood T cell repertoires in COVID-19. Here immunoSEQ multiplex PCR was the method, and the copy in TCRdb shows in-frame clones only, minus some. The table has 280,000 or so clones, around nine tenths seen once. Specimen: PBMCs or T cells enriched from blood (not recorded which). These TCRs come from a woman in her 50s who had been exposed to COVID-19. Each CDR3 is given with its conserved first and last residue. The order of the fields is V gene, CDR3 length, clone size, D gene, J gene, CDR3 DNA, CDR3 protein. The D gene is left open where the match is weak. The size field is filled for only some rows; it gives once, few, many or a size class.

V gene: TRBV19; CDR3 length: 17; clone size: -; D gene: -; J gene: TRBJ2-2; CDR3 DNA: TGTGCCAGTAGAGGACCCGGGATCATTGGGGACACCGGGGAGCTGTTTTTT; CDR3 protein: CASRGPGIIGDTGELFF
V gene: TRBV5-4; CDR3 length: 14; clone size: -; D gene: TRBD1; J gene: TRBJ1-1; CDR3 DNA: TGTGCCAGCAGCATTGGGACACAGGGGACTGAAGCTTTCTTT; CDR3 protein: CASSIGTQGTEAFF
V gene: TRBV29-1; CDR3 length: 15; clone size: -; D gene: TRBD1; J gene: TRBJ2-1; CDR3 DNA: TGCAGCGTTGACGGGACAGGGGAGGGATGGGGTGAGCAGTTCTTC; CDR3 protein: CSVDGTGEGWGEQFF
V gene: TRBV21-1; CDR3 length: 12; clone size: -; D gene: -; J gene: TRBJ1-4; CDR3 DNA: TGTGCCAGCATCCTAAGCTGGGAGAAACTGTTTTTT; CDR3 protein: CASILSWEKLFF
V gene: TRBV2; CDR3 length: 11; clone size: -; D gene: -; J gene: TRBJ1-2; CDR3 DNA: TGTGCCAGCAGTGAAAACTTTGGCTACACCTTC; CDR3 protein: CASSENFGYTF
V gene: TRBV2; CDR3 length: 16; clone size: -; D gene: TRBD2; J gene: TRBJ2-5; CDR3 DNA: TGTGCCAGCAGTGAAGGGTTTAGCGGGGGACAAGAGACCCAGTACTTC; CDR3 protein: CASSEGFSGGQETQYF
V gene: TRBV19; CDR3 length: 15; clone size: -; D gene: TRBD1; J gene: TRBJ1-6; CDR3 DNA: TGTGCCAGTACCTTGGGGACAGGGACAAACTCACCCCTCCACTTT; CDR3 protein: CASTLGTGTNSPLHF
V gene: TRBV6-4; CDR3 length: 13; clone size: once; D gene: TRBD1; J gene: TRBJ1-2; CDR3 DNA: TGTGCCAGCATCCCCAGGGGGTGGCATGGCTACACCTTC; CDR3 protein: CASIPRGWHGYTF
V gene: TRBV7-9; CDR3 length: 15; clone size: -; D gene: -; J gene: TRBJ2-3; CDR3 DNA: TGTGCCAGCAGCACCCACAGGGTCCGCACAGATACGCAGTATTTT; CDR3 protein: CASSTHRVRTDTQYF
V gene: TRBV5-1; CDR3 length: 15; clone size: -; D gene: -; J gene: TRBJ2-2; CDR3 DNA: TGCGCCAGCAGGCCCGGGACTTCAAACACCGGGGAGCTGTTTTTT; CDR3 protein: CASRPGTSNTGELFF
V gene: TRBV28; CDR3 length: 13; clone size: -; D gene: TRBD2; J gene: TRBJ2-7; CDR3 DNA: TGTGCCAGCAGTCCACGGACTAGCAGCTTCCAGTACTTC; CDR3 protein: CASSPRTSSFQYF
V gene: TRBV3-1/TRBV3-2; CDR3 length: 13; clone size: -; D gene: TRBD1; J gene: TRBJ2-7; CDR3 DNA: TGTGCCAGCAGCCATCAGGGGGTTCACGAGCAGTACTTC; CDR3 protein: CASSHQGVHEQYF
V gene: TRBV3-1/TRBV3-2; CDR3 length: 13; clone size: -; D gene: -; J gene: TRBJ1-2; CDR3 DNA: TGTGCCAGCAGCCAAGAGCAGGTCTATGGCTACACCTTC; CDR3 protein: CASSQEQVYGYTF
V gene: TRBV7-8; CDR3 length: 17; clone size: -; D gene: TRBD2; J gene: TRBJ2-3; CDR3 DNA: TGTGCCAGCAGCTTAGCTAGACTAGCGGGGGGAACAGATACGCAGTATTTT; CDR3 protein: CASSLARLAGGTDTQYF
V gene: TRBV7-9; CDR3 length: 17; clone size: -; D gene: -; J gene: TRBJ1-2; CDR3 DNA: TGTGCCAGCAGCTTAGTGCCTAAAAGTGGTCCCATCTATGGCTACACCTTC; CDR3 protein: CASSLVPKSGPIYGYTF
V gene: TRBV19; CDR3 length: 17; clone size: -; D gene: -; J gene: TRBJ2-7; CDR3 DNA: TGTGCCAGTAGTGAAATGGGGGACAAATTATTAAACTACGAGCAGTACTTC; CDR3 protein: CASSEMGDKLLNYEQYF
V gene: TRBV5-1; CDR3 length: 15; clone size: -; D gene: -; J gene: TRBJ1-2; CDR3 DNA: TGCGCCAGCAGCTTGACTGGACAGTTACCCGGAGGCTACACCTTC; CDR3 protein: CASSLTGQLPGGYTF
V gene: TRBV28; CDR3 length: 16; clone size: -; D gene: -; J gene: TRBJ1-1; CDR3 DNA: TGTGCCAGCAGCTCTGCGTCGCAGGGCCTGAACACTGAAGCTTTCTTT; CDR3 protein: CASSSASQGLNTEAFF
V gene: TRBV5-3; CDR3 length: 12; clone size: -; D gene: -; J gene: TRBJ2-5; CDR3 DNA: TGTGCCAGAAGCTTGGCCAAAGAGACCCAGTACTTC; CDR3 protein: CARSLAKETQYF
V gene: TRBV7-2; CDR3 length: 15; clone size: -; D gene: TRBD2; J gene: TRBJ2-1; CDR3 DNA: TGTGCCAGCACCCCTAGCGGGGGCGTCTACAATGAGCAGTTCTTC; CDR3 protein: CASTPSGGVYNEQFF
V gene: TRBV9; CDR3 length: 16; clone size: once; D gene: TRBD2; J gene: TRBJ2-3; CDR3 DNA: TGTGCCAGCAGCGTAGGTGCTAGCGGAGACACAGATACGCAGTATTTT; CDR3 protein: CASSVGASGDTDTQYF
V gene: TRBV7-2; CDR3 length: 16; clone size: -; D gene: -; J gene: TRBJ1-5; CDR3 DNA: TGTGCCAGCAGCGTGACAGTCAATAGGGGCAATCAGCCCCAGCATTTT; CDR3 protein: CASSVTVNRGNQPQHF
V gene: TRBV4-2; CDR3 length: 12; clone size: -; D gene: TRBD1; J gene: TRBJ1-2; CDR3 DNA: TGTGCCAGCAGTCAACAGGGGGGAGGCTACACCTTC; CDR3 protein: CASSQQGGGYTF
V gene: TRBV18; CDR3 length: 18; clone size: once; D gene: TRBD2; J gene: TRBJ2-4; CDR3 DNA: TGTGCCAGCTCACCCCCCCTCCGGACTAGCGGGGGCAAAAACATTCAGTACTTC; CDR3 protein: CASSPPLRTSGGKNIQYF
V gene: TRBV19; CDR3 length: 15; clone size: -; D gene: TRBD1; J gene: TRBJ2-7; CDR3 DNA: TGTGCCAGTAGTATTTGGGGACAGAGCTCCTACGAGCAGTACTTC; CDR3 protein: CASSIWGQSSYEQYF
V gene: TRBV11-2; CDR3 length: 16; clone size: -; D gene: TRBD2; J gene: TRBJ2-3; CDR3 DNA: TGTGCCAGCAGCCGATCGGGACTAGCGTTGACAGATACGCAGTATTTT; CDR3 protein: CASSRSGLALTDTQYF
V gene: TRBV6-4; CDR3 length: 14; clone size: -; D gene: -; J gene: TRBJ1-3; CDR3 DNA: TGTGCCAGCAGTGACCAGGGGCTTGGAAACACCATATATTTT; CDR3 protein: CASSDQGLGNTIYF
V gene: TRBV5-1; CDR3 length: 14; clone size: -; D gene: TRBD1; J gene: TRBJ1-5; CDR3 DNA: TGCGCCAGCAGCTTGGGGGACAGGGACCAGCCCCAGCATTTT; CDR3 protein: CASSLGDRDQPQHF
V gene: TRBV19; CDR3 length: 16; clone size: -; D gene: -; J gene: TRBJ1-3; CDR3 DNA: TGTGCCAGTAGTATCCTTATTCGCAGCTCTGGAAACACCATATATTTT; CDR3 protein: CASSILIRSSGNTIYF
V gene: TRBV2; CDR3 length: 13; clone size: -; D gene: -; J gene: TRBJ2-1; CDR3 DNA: TGTGCCAGCAGGGAAACAGTGTACAATGAGCAGTTCTTC; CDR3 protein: CASRETVYNEQFF
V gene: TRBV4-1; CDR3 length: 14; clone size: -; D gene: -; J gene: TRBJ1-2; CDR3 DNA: TGCGCCAGCAGCCAAGTGTCAGATAACTATGGCTACACCTTC; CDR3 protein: CASSQVSDNYGYTF
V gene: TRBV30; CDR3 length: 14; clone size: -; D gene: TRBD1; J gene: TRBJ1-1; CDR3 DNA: TGTGCCTGGAGTGCACAGGGGGCTGGCACTGAAGCTTTCTTT; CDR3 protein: CAWSAQGAGTEAFF
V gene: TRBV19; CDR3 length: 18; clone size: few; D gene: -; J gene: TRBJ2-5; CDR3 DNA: TGTGCCAGTAGTATAGATCTCGGAAAGGACCCCAGCGGAGAGACCCAGTACTTC; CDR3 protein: CASSIDLGKDPSGETQYF
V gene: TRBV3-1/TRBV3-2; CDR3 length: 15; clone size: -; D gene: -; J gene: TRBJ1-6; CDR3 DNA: TGTGCCAGCAGCCTCCGGGACACCAGTGATTCACCCCTCCACTTT; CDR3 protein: CASSLRDTSDSPLHF
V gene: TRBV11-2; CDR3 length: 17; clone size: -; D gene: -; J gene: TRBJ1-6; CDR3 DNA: TGTGCCAGCAGCTTACATTGGACATCCGCCTATAATTCACCCCTCCACTTT; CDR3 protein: CASSLHWTSAYNSPLHF
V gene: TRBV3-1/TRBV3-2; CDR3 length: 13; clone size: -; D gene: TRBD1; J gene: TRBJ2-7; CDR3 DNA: TGTGCCAGCAGCCGACAGACAGGGAGAGAGCAGTACTTC; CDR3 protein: CASSRQTGREQYF
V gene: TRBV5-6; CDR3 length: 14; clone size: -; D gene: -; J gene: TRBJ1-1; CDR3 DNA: TGTGCCAGCAGCTTGGGGGGCGGGGACACTGAAGCTTTCTTT; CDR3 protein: CASSLGGGDTEAFF
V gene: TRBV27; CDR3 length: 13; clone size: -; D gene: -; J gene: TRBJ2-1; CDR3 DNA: TGTGCCAGCAGTTCCAGTCGGGGCAATGAGCAGTTCTTC; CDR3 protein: CASSSSRGNEQFF
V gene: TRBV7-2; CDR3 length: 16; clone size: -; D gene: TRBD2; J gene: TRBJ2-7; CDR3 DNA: TGTGCCAGCAGCTTAGTGGGCGGGGGGACATCCTACGAGCAGTACTTC; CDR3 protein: CASSLVGGGTSYEQYF
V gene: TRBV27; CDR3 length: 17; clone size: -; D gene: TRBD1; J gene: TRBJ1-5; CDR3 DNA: TGTGCCAGCAGTTTAGGGACAGGGGGCAATAGCAATCAGCCCCAGCATTTT; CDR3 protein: CASSLGTGGNSNQPQHF
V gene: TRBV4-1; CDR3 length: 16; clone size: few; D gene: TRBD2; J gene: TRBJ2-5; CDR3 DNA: TGCGCCAGCAGCCCCGCTAGCGGGGGGCGGCAAGAGACCCAGTACTTC; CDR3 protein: CASSPASGGRQETQYF
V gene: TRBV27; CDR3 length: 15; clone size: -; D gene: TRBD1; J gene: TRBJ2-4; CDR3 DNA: TGTGCCAGCAGTCTCGGACAGGCCCAAGGAAACATTCAGTACTTC; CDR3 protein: CASSLGQAQGNIQYF
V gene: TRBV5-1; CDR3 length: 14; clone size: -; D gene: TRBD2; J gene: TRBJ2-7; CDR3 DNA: TGCGCCAGCAGTCTGGGGGGGAGTACCTACGAGCAGTACTTC; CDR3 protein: CASSLGGSTYEQYF
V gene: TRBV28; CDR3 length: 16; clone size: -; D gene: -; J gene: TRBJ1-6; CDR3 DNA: TGTGCCAGCAGACGTACGGGGGGGTTCTATAATTCACCCCTCCACTTT; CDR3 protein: CASRRTGGFYNSPLHF
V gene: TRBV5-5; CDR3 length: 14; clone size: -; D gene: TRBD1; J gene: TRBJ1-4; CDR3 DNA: TGTGCCAGCAGCCCAGGACAGGAGGGTGAAAAACTGTTTTTT; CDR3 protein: CASSPGQEGEKLFF
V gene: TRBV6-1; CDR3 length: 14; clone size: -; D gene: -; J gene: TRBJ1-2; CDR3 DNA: TGTGCCAGCAGTGAACAGGACAGAGTCTATGGCTACACCTTC; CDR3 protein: CASSEQDRVYGYTF
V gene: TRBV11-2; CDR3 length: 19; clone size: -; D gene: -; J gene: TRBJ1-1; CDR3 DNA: TGTGCCAGCAGCTTAGAACTCGGTACTCGCATCCCTGAGGACACTGAAGCTTTCTTT; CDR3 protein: CASSLELGTRIPEDTEAFF